This T cell receptor beta chain was documented in a study of blood T cell repertoires in COVID-19. Across the study: T cells, B-cell-depleted T cells, or PBMCs provided the cDNA or gDNA that served as material.

Assay: immunoSEQ multiplex PCR; the TCRdb copy retains only in-frame clones and omits some. Among under 300,000 clones listed, 89% were seen once. Germline-derived CDR1 and CDR2 are SGHRS and YFSETQ. The CDR3 is 15 amino acids. The V end lost 0 bases, the J end lost 5 bases, and 12 bases lay between the germline ends. Sequenced sample: peripheral blood. This clonotype originated in a man aged 45-65 years with acute or convalescent COVID-19. The chain has TRBV5-1 and TRBJ2-1, with a weak D call TRBD2 (6 bases). CDR3 sequence (DNA): TGCGCCAGCAGCTTGGCTGCGGGGCCCAACAATGAGCAGTTCTTC. It translates to CASSLAAGPNNEQFF. The entire variable domain, with the rest obtained from reference TRBV5-1 and TRBJ2-1, is as follows: KAGVTQTPRYLIKTRGQQVTLSCSPISGHRSVSWYQQTPGQGLQFLFEYFSETQRNKGNFPGRFSGRQFSNSRSEMNVSTLELGDSALYLCASSLAAGPNNEQFFGPGTRLTVL.